Below, 28 T cell receptor beta chains from the same sample are listed, as sequenced in a study of T cell responses to AZD1222 COVID-19 vaccine. Some clones are missing from TCRdb's copy, which holds only in-frame ones; the method was immunoSEQ multiplex PCR. This table holds tens of thousands of clones, around 93% found once. The sequencing here drew on peripheral blood, taken 28 days after the second AZD1222 dose. The receptors derive from an adult who received the AZD1222 COVID-19 vaccine.

The rearrangement uses TRBV7-2 and TRBJ2-2; 9 nucleotides line up with TRBD1. Trimming at V came to 2 bases and at J to 1 base, leaving 2 bases not matched to a gene. The CDR3 runs to 16 residues. Germline V lookup: CDR1 SGHTA, CDR2 FQGNSA. The CDR3 loop is CASSLMGQGNTGELFF. CDR3 nucleotide sequence: TGTGCCAGCAGCTTAATGGGACAGGGGAACACCGGGGAGCTGTTTTTT.

The V gene is TRBV7-3, the J gene TRBJ1-2, with TRBD1 matching over 8 bases. CDR1 is SGHTA, CDR2 FQGTGA, per germline. The CDR3 is made up of 15 amino acids. Trimming cost V 5 bases and J 4 bases; bases outside gene matches: 9. The CDR3 sequence is CASSTKQGEVYGYTF. CDR3 coding DNA: TGTGCCAGCAGCACCAAACAGGGGGAGGTCTATGGCTACACCTTC.

The rearrangement links TRBV10-3 to TRBJ2-2, with D unclear. Trimming took 3 bases from V and 0 from J, leaving 11 bases between them. Germline V CDR1 and CDR2: ENHRY, SYGVKD. The CDR3 totals 16 residues. Here the CDR3 DNA reads TGTGCCATCAGTGATGCCGGACCGGCGAACACCGGGGAGCTGTTTTTT. It is translated as CAISDAGPANTGELFF.

The gene calls are TRBV7-3 and TRBJ2-1; 8 positions agree with TRBD2. The length of the CDR3 is 14 residues. Trimming removed 0 bases from V and 7 bases from J; junction bases left unmatched: 2. Per germline, CDR1 SGHTA and CDR2 FQGTGA. For the CDR3, the DNA is TGTGCCAGCAGCTTAACAGGGACTAGAAATGAGCAGTTCTTC. This codes for CASSLTGTRNEQFF.

The rearrangement uses TRBV28 and TRBJ2-5; D assignment may be TRBD1 or TRBD2 (5 bases each). This CDR3 region has 13 residues. The V end was cut by 6 bases, the J end by 5 bases, with 13 bases between. CDR1 is MDHEN and CDR2 is SYDVKM in the germline V gene. The chain's CDR3 is CASRRRDRETQYF. CDR3 coding DNA: TGTGCCAGCAGACGCCGGGACCGGGAGACCCAGTACTTC.

The CDR3, as DNA: TGCAGCGTTGGTACAGATGGCAGCTATGGCTACACCTTC. This encodes CSVGTDGSYGYTF. V gene TRBV29-1 combines with J gene TRBJ1-2; D gene uncertain. Per germline, CDR1 SQVTM and CDR2 ANQGSEA. This CDR3 contains 13 residues. V was shortened by 4 bases and J by 4 bases, with 13 bases between the two germline ends.

Here the CDR3 DNA reads TGTGCCAGCAGCGGGGACCTAGGGGAGTACTATGGCTACACCTTC. It specifies CASSGDLGEYYGYTF. This rearrangement joins TRBV28 to TRBJ1-2, with D possibly TRBD1 on 5 matching bases. Trimming shortened V by 6 bases and J by 3 bases, and 17 bases separated the two germline ends. This CDR3 region has 15 residues. Germline CDR1 is MDHEN and CDR2 is SYDVKM.

The chain has TRBV30 and TRBJ1-2; 9 nucleotides align to TRBD1. CDR3 length equals 16 residues. The trim removed 8 bases at V and 5 bases at J, leaving 18 bases unmatched. Germline CDR1 is GTSNPN and CDR2 is SVGIG (reference sequence). This chain's CDR3 is CALHRDRALRGYGYTF. Here the CDR3 DNA reads TGTGCCCTTCACCGGGACAGGGCGTTGAGGGGATATGGCTACACCTTC.

The V and J genes are TRBV6-5 and TRBJ2-3; tentatively, D is TRBD1 (6 bases). Trimming removed 5 bases from V and 6 bases from J, with 9 bases in between. CDR1 MNHEY and CDR2 SVGAGI come from the germline V gene. The CDR3 length is 12 residues. The CDR3 protein is CASSNQGDTQYF. The CDR3 coding sequence is TGTGCCAGCAGTAACCAGGGGGATACGCAGTATTTT.

V and J are TRBV19 and TRBJ2-2; TRBD2 aligns across 11 bases. This CDR3 has 16 amino acids. With 6 bases clipped from V and 0 bases from J, the junction kept 3 bases outside the gene matches. Germline V lookup: CDR1 LNHDA, CDR2 SQIVND (reference sequence). CDR3 bases: TGTGCCAGTAGGGGACTAGCGGTCGCGAACACCGGGGAGCTGTTTTTT. Residues: CASRGLAVANTGELFF.

This chain joins TRBV6-5 and TRBJ2-7, with 9 bases lining up with TRBD1. CDR3 length: 14 residues. J was trimmed by 0 bases and V by 6 bases; bases with no gene match: 3. Germline V gives CDR1 MNHEY, CDR2 SVGAGI. The CDR3 bases are TGTGCCAGCAGCCCGGGACAGGGCTCCTACGAGCAGTACTTC. Translation: CASSPGQGSYEQYF.

The chain joins TRBV5-1 to TRBJ1-2; D gene uncertain. Deletions cut 5 bases from V and 6 bases from J, with 32 bases between. There are 19 residues in the CDR3. Per the germline V gene, CDR1 is SGHRS and CDR2 is YFSETQ. The CDR3 reads CASRRTDPQLRNEFNGYTF. The CDR3 DNA reads TGCGCCAGCAGAAGGACGGATCCGCAACTAAGAAATGAATTTAATGGCTACACCTTC.

The rearrangement links TRBV1 to TRBJ2-2; TRBD2 reflects the table's D call only, with no check against the DNA. TRBV1 is a pseudogene. The CDR3 is 19 residues long. Written as DNA, the CDR3 is TGCACCAGCAGCCAAGTACGACTAGCGGGAGACGGGGTCACCGGGGAGCTGTTTTTT. The encoded protein is CTSSQVRLAGDGVTGELFF.

The chain couples TRBV25-1 to TRBJ1-6, with D possibly matching TRBD1 (5 bases). This CDR3 contains 15 residues. V was pared by 2 bases and J by 9 bases, with 14 bases between. CDR1 MGHDK and CDR2 SYGVNS come from the germline V gene. CDR3 sequence reads: CASSERETAGSPLHF. In DNA form, the CDR3 reads TGTGCCAGCAGTGAACGAGAGACAGCGGGTTCACCCCTCCACTTT.

This sequence joins TRBV4-2 and TRBJ1-1; TRBD1 matches at 8 bases. The length of the CDR3 is 16 residues. CDR1 and CDR2 from the germline V gene are LGHNA and YNFKEQ. The junction had 3 bases not matched to a gene; V was cut back by 0 bases and J by 0 bases. The CDR3 bases are TGTGCCAGCAGCCAAGAGAGGGACAGGATGAACACTGAAGCTTTCTTT. Amino acid sequence: CASSQERDRMNTEAFF.

In DNA form, the CDR3 reads TGTGCCAGCAGACACGGACAGCTAGCCAAAAACATTCAGTACTTC. Protein product: CASRHGQLAKNIQYF. The rearrangement links TRBV6-5 to TRBJ2-4; D may be TRBD1 (6 bases). Between the trimmed V and J ends, which lost 6 bases and 0 bases, there was a span of 12 bases. The germline V gene encodes CDR1 MNHEY and CDR2 SVGAGI. The CDR3 sequence is 15 residues long.

By sample fraction, this clone is large. V and J are TRBV6-4 and TRBJ2-2, with D possibly matching TRBD2 (6 bases). The CDR3 loop spans 16 amino acids. V lost 0 bases, J lost 0 bases, and 8 bases lay in between. CDR1 is MRHNA and CDR2 is SNTAGT in the germline V gene. Here the CDR3 reads CASSDSGTSNTGELFF. DNA of the CDR3: TGTGCCAGCAGTGACTCAGGGACTTCGAACACCGGGGAGCTGTTTTTT.

The table lists this clone with a count of one. J is TRBJ2-7 and V is TRBV10-2; the match to TRBD2 covers 9 bases. In germline, CDR1 is WSHSY, CDR2 SAAADI. Germline trimming cut 4 bases from V and 6 bases from J; bases unmatched to any gene: 7. This CDR3 is built from 14 residues. The CDR3 DNA follows: TGCGCCAGCAGTGGGGGTAGCGGGAGAGTCGAGCAGTACTTC. It translates to CASSGGSGRVEQYF.

There are a few counts of this clone. The V gene is TRBV5-8, the J gene TRBJ1-5, with TRBD1 identical over 8 bases. The CDR3 has 15 residues. Germline V gene lookup returns CDR1 SGHTS and CDR2 YDEGEE. Losses at the gene ends were 4 bases for V and 2 bases for J; bases not matched to a gene: 5. The CDR3 here is CASSREQGGNQPQHF. DNA for the CDR3: TGTGCCAGCAGCCGGGAACAGGGGGGCAATCAGCCCCAGCATTTT.

The chain uses TRBV4-1 and TRBJ2-1, with 8 bases identical to TRBD2. This CDR3 spans 14 amino acids. Germline CDR1 reads MGHRA; CDR2 reads YSYEKL. Unmatched junction bases numbered 4, after V lost 0 bases and J lost 9 bases. The CDR3 here is CASSQDGLAGEQFF. For the CDR3, the DNA is TGCGCCAGCAGCCAAGATGGACTAGCTGGTGAGCAGTTCTTC.

This chain joins TRBV5-1 and TRBJ2-1; possibly TRBD2 for D (5 bases). Trimming took off 3 bases at V and 6 bases at J, with 16 bases between the two ends. The CDR3 has 15 amino acids. CDR1 is SGHRS and CDR2 is YFSETQ in the germline V gene. The CDR3 protein is CASSSGSSGGNEQFF. The CDR3 DNA reads as TGCGCCAGCAGCTCAGGATCCAGCGGAGGCAATGAGCAGTTCTTC.

This clone was detected only once. This chain uses TRBV27 with TRBJ2-7, with 7 bases aligning to TRBD1. Germline CDR1 MNHEY, CDR2 SMNVEV (reference sequence). This CDR3 spans 14 amino acids. V trimming: 4 bases; J trimming: 0 bases; junction bases outside the gene matches: 3. In nucleotides, the CDR3 is TGTGCCAGCAGTTACAGGGGCGGCTCCTACGAGCAGTACTTC. As protein: CASSYRGGSYEQYF.

The chain uses TRBV28 and TRBJ2-2; no clear D gene. The CDR3 length is 12 residues. Germline V CDR1 and CDR2: MDHEN, SYDVKM. V lost 6 bases and J lost 1, with 3 bases in between. The CDR3 nucleotides are TGTGCCAGCAGGGTGAACACCGGGGAGCTGTTTTTT. Translating gives CASRVNTGELFF.

The chain links TRBV7-3 to TRBJ2-6; possibly TRBD1 for D (5 bases). This CDR3 has 15 residues. V lost 5 bases and J lost 1, with 9 bases in between. Germline V gene lookup returns CDR1 SGHTA and CDR2 FQGTGA. For the CDR3, the DNA is TGTGCCAGCAGCCGAGGACATTCTGGGGCCAACGTCCTGACTTTC. It yields the protein CASSRGHSGANVLTF.

The genes are TRBV5-1 and TRBJ1-1, with D perhaps matching TRBD1 (5 bases). The CDR3 has 15 amino acids. Looked up from germline, CDR1 is SGHRS and CDR2 is YFSETQ. V was shortened by 2 bases and J by 0 bases, with 11 bases between the two germline ends. This CDR3 reads CASSFTGTVNTEAFF. CDR3 sequence (DNA): TGCGCCAGCAGCTTCACCGGGACGGTGAACACTGAAGCTTTCTTT.

This clone occurred a few times. The chain combines TRBV12-3 or TRBV12-4 with TRBJ2-1, with D unclear. The CDR3 totals 13 residues. Trimming pared 6 bases from V and 2 bases from J, leaving 8 bases between. The CDR3 DNA follows: TGTGCCAGCAGGCCTAGTGCCTACAATGAGCAGTTCTTC. Amino acid sequence: CASRPSAYNEQFF.

The chain links TRBV19 to TRBJ2-1; TRBD2 aligns across 11 bases. The trim removed 5 bases at V and 4 bases at J, leaving 7 bases unmatched. CDR1 and CDR2 (germline): LNHDA, SQIVND (reference sequence). CDR3 length equals 16 residues. Here the CDR3 DNA reads TGTGCCAGTAGTTCATCCGGGACTAGCGGTTACAATGAGCAGTTCTTC. Translation gives CASSSSGTSGYNEQFF.

The chain carries TRBV6-5 and TRBJ2-7, with 11 bases matching TRBD2. The CDR3 has 14 residues. CDR1 and CDR2 (germline): MNHEY, SVGAGI. After removal of 7 bases from V and 4 bases from J, the junction contained 6 bases not matched to a gene. The CDR3 spells CASTGTSGSYEQYF. The CDR3 region has the DNA TGTGCCAGCACCGGGACTAGCGGCTCTTACGAGCAGTACTTC.